Each of the 28 T cell receptor beta chains below was sequenced from the same sample in a study of T-cell reconstitution after alpha-beta-depleted transplantation in children. Unique molecular identifiers were incorporated during preparation of the TCRbeta library. MiXCR, run by TCRdb on the PCR reads, gives a single entry per CDR3 protein. The data show around 230,000 distinct CDR3 sequences, around a sixth seen once. The material sequenced was PBMCs, mostly from graft donor cells, taken 360 days after TCRalphabeta/CD19-depleted stem cell transplant. These receptors all stem from a male patient aged 2-15 years who had a stem cell transplant for acute lymphoblastic leukemia, so the T cells may come from the graft donor.

Only a few counts were recorded for this clonotype. The chain joins TRBV5-1 to TRBJ1-1, with 7 bases aligning to TRBD1. The trim removed 7 bases at V and 0 bases at J, leaving 15 bases unmatched. The CDR3 loop spans 17 amino acids. Germline V gene sequence: CDR1 SGHRS, CDR2 YFSETQ. The CDR3 sequence is CASGSRQGNFMNTEAFF. For the CDR3, the DNA is TGCGCCAGCGGATCGAGACAGGGTAATTTCATGAACACTGAAGCTTTCTTT.

This clonotype was seen ten or more times. The V and J genes are TRBV20-1 and TRBJ2-5, with D unresolved. Germline-derived CDR1 and CDR2 are DFQATT and SNEGSKA (reference sequence). Trimming took 2 bases from V and 4 from J, leaving 14 bases between them. CDR3 length: 14 amino acids. This CDR3 reads CSARPPIRVETQYF. The CDR3 DNA is TGCAGTGCTAGACCCCCCATCCGGGTAGAGACCCAGTACTTC.

This clonotype was picked up a small number of times. The chain joins TRBV30 to TRBJ2-2; D not certain. With 2 bases removed from V and 4 bases from J, the gap between germline ends came to 17 bases. The CDR3 consists of 16 residues. Germline-derived CDR1 and CDR2 are GTSNPN and SVGIG (reference sequence). The CDR3 here is CAWSLPLVGSTGELFF. The DNA of the CDR3 is TGTGCCTGGAGTCTACCTCTGGTTGGGTCCACCGGGGAGCTGTTTTTT.

In DNA, the CDR3 is TGTGCCAGCAGGGAAAATCTAGCGGGAGGAGGAGAGCAGTACTTC. It codes for CASRENLAGGGEQYF. The V call is TRBV7-8, the J call TRBJ2-7; 11 nucleotides line up with TRBD2. This CDR3 has 15 amino acids. With 6 bases clipped from V and 7 bases from J, the junction kept 11 bases outside the gene matches. From germline, CDR1 is SGHVS and CDR2 FQNEAQ.

This sequence joins TRBV3-1 and TRBJ1-4; no reliable D call. Germline CDR1 and CDR2: LGHDT and YNNKEL (reference sequence). The CDR3 covers 14 residues. The V end was cut by 6 bases, the J end by 0 bases, with 8 bases between. The CDR3 sequence: CASRTSATNEKLFF. The CDR3 region has the DNA TGTGCCAGCAGGACATCCGCAACTAATGAAAAACTGTTTTTT. Full variable domain (missing parts from reference TRBV3-1 and TRBJ1-4): DTAVSQTPKYLVTQMGNDKSIKCEQNLGHDTMYWYKQDSKKFLKIMFSYNNKELIINETVPNRFSPKSPDKAHLNLHINSLELGDSAVYFCASRTSATNEKLFFGSGTQLSVL.

This sequence joins TRBV20-1 and TRBJ1-5; 8 bases are shared with TRBD1. This CDR3 has 15 amino acids. Looked up from germline, CDR1 is DFQATT and CDR2 is SNEGSKA (reference sequence). The V gene end was trimmed by 0 bases and the J gene end by 8 bases; junction bases not matched to a gene: 9. The CDR3 loop reads CSARENRGDFEPQHF. The CDR3 DNA is TGCAGTGCTAGAGAGAACAGGGGGGATTTTGAGCCCCAGCATTTT.

This clonotype was detected only a few times. CDR3: CASSQPQGARYEQYF. As DNA, the CDR3 is TGTGCCAGCAGTCAACCTCAGGGGGCGCGGTACGAGCAGTACTTC. The chain couples TRBV3-1 to TRBJ2-7; 8 nucleotides match TRBD1. Germline CDR1 LGHDT, CDR2 YNNKEL (reference sequence). The CDR3 has 15 amino acids. J was trimmed by 4 bases and V by 6 bases; bases with no gene match: 11.

This clonotype was observed a few times. This rearrangement joins TRBV28 to TRBJ2-7; no reliable D call. The V and J ends lost 6 bases and 0 bases respectively, with 9 bases between them. The V gene's germline CDR1 is MDHEN and CDR2 SYDVKM. The CDR3 consists of 13 residues. The CDR3 DNA sequence: TGTGCCAGCAGGGGCAGCCCCTCCTACGAGCAGTACTTC. This translates into CASRGSPSYEQYF.

This clonotype was detected ten times or more. The CDR3, as DNA: TGCAGCGTTGAAGGAGGGGACGAGCAGTACTTC. Its translation: CSVEGGDEQYF. The chain combines TRBV29-1 with TRBJ2-7, with D perhaps assigned TRBD1 or TRBD2 (5 bases each). The germline CDR1 and CDR2 sequences are SQVTM and ANQGSEA. V lost 1 base, J lost 5 bases, and 6 bases lay in between. This CDR3 is built from 11 residues.

The rearrangement uses TRBV5-1 and TRBJ2-7; TRBD1 aligns across 7 bases. The J segment lost 3 bases and the V segment lost 1 base, leaving 7 bases of the junction unmatched. This CDR3 spans 15 amino acids. The germline V gene has CDR1 SGHRS and CDR2 YFSETQ. The CDR3 sequence: CASSLLHRQGYEQYF. The CDR3 nucleotides read TGCGCCAGCAGCTTGTTACACAGACAGGGCTACGAGCAGTACTTC.

This clonotype appeared many times. The chain employs TRBV25-1 and TRBJ2-6; D not resolved. Per the germline V gene, CDR1 is MGHDK and CDR2 is SYGVNS. The CDR3 is 12 residues long. Trimming removed 10 bases from V and 1 base from J, with 5 bases in between. CDR3 residues: CATGSGANVLTF. As DNA, the CDR3 is TGTGCCACCGGGTCTGGGGCCAACGTCCTGACTTTC.

The table lists this clonotype with a few counts. This rearrangement joins TRBV19 to TRBJ2-1, with D perhaps TRBD1 (6 bases). The CDR3 runs 16 residues. The V and J ends lost 10 bases and 0 bases respectively, with 19 bases between them. Germline assignment: CDR1 LNHDA and CDR2 SQIVND (reference sequence). The CDR3 is CATEPGHWSSYNEQFF. The CDR3 coding sequence is TGTGCCACCGAGCCGGGACACTGGAGCTCCTACAATGAGCAGTTCTTC.

This rearrangement joins TRBV20-1 to TRBJ1-1; D may be TRBD1 (6 bases). Germline V gene lookup returns CDR1 DFQATT and CDR2 SNEGSKA (reference sequence). The CDR3 is 15 amino acids. V lost 0 bases and J lost 11, with 22 bases in between. CDR3 sequence (DNA): TGCAGTGCTAGAGATCGAGGGGGGCGAGTCGGGTATGCTTTCTTT. Residues: CSARDRGGRVGYAFF.

The chain carries TRBV9 and TRBJ2-5; D is possibly TRBD2 (5 bases). Germline assignment: CDR1 SGDLS and CDR2 YYNGEE. The CDR3 runs 14 residues. The V end lost 0 bases, the J end lost 1 base, and 7 bases lay between the germline ends. The CDR3 nucleotides read TGTGCCAGCAGCGTAGGTCTAGCCCAAGAGACCCAGTACTTC. Translation: CASSVGLAQETQYF.

The V gene is TRBV6-2 or TRBV6-3, the J gene TRBJ2-1; weak D call: TRBD2 (5 bases). V lost 2 bases and J 2 bases, leaving 13 bases between the germline ends. This CDR3 contains 16 residues. Per germline, CDR1 MNHEY and CDR2 SVGEGT. The chain's CDR3 is CASSYLFEGTYNEQFF. DNA of the CDR3: TGTGCCAGCAGTTACCTGTTTGAGGGAACCTACAATGAGCAGTTCTTC.

The V and J genes are TRBV7-3 and TRBJ2-7; D might be TRBD2 (7 bases). Trimming shortened V by 4 bases and J by 6 bases, and 13 bases separated the two germline ends. CDR3 length: 13 residues. Germline-derived CDR1 and CDR2 are SGHTA and FQGTGA. The CDR3 sequence: CASSWGGGSEQYF. Here the CDR3 DNA reads TGTGCCAGCAGCTGGGGGGGCGGTTCCGAGCAGTACTTC.

This clonotype was observed a handful of times. The CDR3 loop reads CASSAQMGVYTEAFF. CDR3 nucleotide sequence: TGCGCCAGCAGTGCTCAGATGGGTGTGTACACTGAAGCTTTCTTT. The rearrangement uses TRBV10-2 and TRBJ1-1; D call uncertain. With 4 bases removed from V and 3 bases from J, the gap between germline ends came to 15 bases. CDR1 WSHSY and CDR2 SAAADI come from the germline V gene. The CDR3 runs to 15 residues.

The J gene is TRBJ2-2, the V gene TRBV3-1; 8 bases align to TRBD1. Per germline, CDR1 LGHDT and CDR2 YNNKEL (reference sequence). This CDR3 has 18 amino acids. V shed 3 bases, J shed 5 bases, and the junction held 14 bases outside the gene matches. DNA for the CDR3: TGTGCCAGCAGCCAGGGGGACAGGAGTTCTATCGGGACCGGGGAGCTGTTTTTT. The encoded protein is CASSQGDRSSIGTGELFF.

This chain connects TRBV29-1 to TRBJ2-1, with D uncertain. V gave up 4 bases and J gave up 0 bases, with 10 bases separating them. The length of the CDR3 is 14 residues. The germline V gene encodes CDR1 SQVTM and CDR2 ANQGSEA. The DNA of the CDR3 is TGCAGCGTTGCCCGAGGCGGCTCCTACAATGAGCAGTTCTTC. The encoded protein is CSVARGGSYNEQFF.

The chain combines TRBV29-1 with TRBJ1-2, with TRBD1 matching 8 bases. The V gene end was trimmed by 7 bases and the J gene end by 4 bases; junction bases not matched to a gene: 5. There are 12 residues in the CDR3. Germline loops: CDR1 SQVTM, CDR2 ANQGSEA. DNA of the CDR3: TGCAGCGGCGGGCAGGGGGCCTATGGCTACACCTTC. Translation gives CSGGQGAYGYTF.

This clonotype showed up just a few times. The rearrangement joins TRBV4-3 to TRBJ2-1, with D perhaps assigned TRBD1 or TRBD2 (5 bases each). From germline, CDR1 is LGHNA and CDR2 YSLEER. With 2 bases removed from V and 2 bases from J, the gap between germline ends came to 13 bases. The CDR3 is 16 amino acids. In nucleotides, the CDR3 is TGCGCCAGCAGCCAAAAGCGAGGGGTCACCTACAATGAGCAGTTCTTC. Residues: CASSQKRGVTYNEQFF.

This clonotype was seen a handful of times. The genes are TRBV7-8 and TRBJ1-5; D uncertain. This CDR3 region has 16 residues. Trimming removed 1 base from V and 1 base from J, with 11 bases in between. Germline lookup yields CDR1 SGHVS and CDR2 FQNEAQ. The CDR3, as DNA: TGTGCCAGCAGCTTAGGGGAAGGGAGGAGCAATCAGCCCCAGCATTTT. It is translated as CASSLGEGRSNQPQHF.

This clonotype has more than one count but fewer than ten. The chain recombines TRBV5-1 with TRBJ1-5; D uncertain. The CDR3 length is 13 residues. Trimming removed 0 bases at V and 5 bases at J, with 6 bases between. Per the germline V gene, CDR1 is SGHRS and CDR2 is YFSETQ. The CDR3 nucleotides read TGCGCCAGCAGCTTGGAGTACGATCAGCCCCAGCATTTT. Its translation is CASSLEYDQPQHF.

This clonotype has more than one count but fewer than ten. The CDR3 sequence is CASSGTPRWRTQYF. DNA of the CDR3: TGTGCCAGCTCCGGGACACCCCGGTGGAGGACCCAGTACTTC. The J gene is TRBJ2-5, the V gene TRBV3-1, with TRBD1 as a possible D gene (6 bases). V dropped 8 bases and J dropped 7 bases, with 20 bases sitting between them. The length of the CDR3 is 14 residues. Germline assignment: CDR1 LGHDT and CDR2 YNNKEL (reference sequence).

At least ten counts were recorded for this clonotype. The chain uses TRBV27 and TRBJ2-7; no definite D call. This CDR3 has 14 residues. Trimming pared 7 bases from V and 4 bases from J, leaving 17 bases between. Germline V gene lookup returns CDR1 MNHEY and CDR2 SMNVEV (reference sequence). CDR3 residues: CASKEQPTSYEQYF. The CDR3 DNA sequence: TGTGCCAGCAAGGAACAGCCGACATCATACGAGCAGTACTTC.

The chain links TRBV7-9 to TRBJ2-1, with D maybe TRBD1 (6 bases). CDR3 size: 16 residues. Trimming took off 2 bases at V and 6 bases at J, with 17 bases between the two ends. Looked up from germline, CDR1 is SEHNR and CDR2 is FQNEAQ (reference sequence). The chain's CDR3 is CASSLNREVGRNEQFF. In nucleotides, the CDR3 is TGTGCCAGCAGCTTAAACAGGGAAGTTGGACGCAATGAGCAGTTCTTC. The whole variable domain, filled in from reference TRBV7-9 and TRBJ2-1, reads DTGVSQNPRHKITKRGQNVTFRCDPISEHNRLYWYRQTLGQGPEFLTYFQNEAQLEKSRLLSDRFSAERPKGSFSTLEIQRTEQGDSAMYLCASSLNREVGRNEQFFGPGTRLTVL.

A remark on this clonotype: A much larger clone differs from this one at a single base, so this may be a read error. This chain joins TRBV18 and TRBJ1-2; the match to TRBD1 covers 8 bases. CDR1 is KGHSH and CDR2 is LQKENI in the germline V gene. CDR3 size: 13 residues. The trim removed 3 bases at V and 4 bases at J, leaving 1 base unmatched. The DNA for the CDR3 is TGTGCCAGCTCACCGGACAGGGCCTATGGCTACACCTTC. It specifies CASSPDRAYGYTF.

The rearrangement joins TRBV5-1 to TRBJ1-1; 10 positions match TRBD1. Per germline, CDR1 SGHRS and CDR2 YFSETQ. The CDR3 contains 17 residues. The ends lost 2 bases at V and 3 bases at J; junction bases unmatched: 10. This CDR3 reads CASSLRTGGYIYTEAFF. The CDR3 DNA reads TGCGCCAGCAGCTTACGGACAGGGGGTTATATCTACACTGAAGCTTTCTTT.